These 22 T cell receptor beta chains came from one sample sequenced in a study of T cells in women clearing cervical HPV infection. TCRdb's copy holds only in-frame clones and misses some; the assay was immunoSEQ multiplex PCR. Recorded for this sample: approximately 35,000 clones. The specimen was blood buffy coat. The receptor set was obtained from a woman between 18 and 70 years old with a cervical HPV16 infection that either progressed to CIN3+ or cleared (not recorded which).

About this clone: The CDR3 is cut off 3 residues early in the read; its end comes from the germline J gene. The chain employs TRBV10-3 and TRBJ2-7; D is perhaps TRBD1 (6 bases). The CDR3 loop spans 14 amino acids. V lost 4 bases and J lost 3, with 13 bases in between. Per germline, CDR1 ENHRY and CDR2 SYGVKD. The sequenced CDR3 bases are TGTGCCATCAGTGCCGGGACACTAAACTACGAG. Amino acids: CAISAGTLNYE. The whole CDR3 region reads CAISAGTLNYEQYF.

Points on this clone: The CDR3 extends 3 residues past the end of the read, so its final part is completed from the germline J gene. This chain connects TRBV11-2 to TRBJ2-3; TRBD1 aligns across 7 bases. This CDR3 comprises 13 residues. Germline loops: CDR1 SGHAT, CDR2 FQNNGV. The CDR3 spells CASSGGTGETQYF. The part of the CDR3 DNA that was read is TGTGCCAGCAGCGGGGGTACAGGGGAGACG.

Concerning this clone itself: From the germline J gene comes the end of the CDR3, since the read stops 3 residues before it. This chain joins TRBV2 and TRBJ2-1, with TRBD1 identical over 8 bases. V lost 6 bases to trimming and J lost 6 bases; unmatched junction nucleotides: 10. Germline V CDR1 and CDR2: SNHLY, FYNNEI. There are 15 residues in the CDR3. The CDR3 region is CASSARTGLGNEQFF. The sequenced CDR3 bases are TGTGCCAGCAGCGCCCGGACAGGGCTAGGCAATGAG.

Notes on this clone: Read sequence stops 3 residues before the CDR3 end, and the germline J gene provides the missing end. The chain uses TRBV20-1 and TRBJ2-1; 11 positions match TRBD2. The CDR3 spans 16 residues. The J segment lost 4 bases and the V segment lost 3 bases, leaving 8 bases of the junction unmatched. In germline, CDR1 is DFQATT, CDR2 SNEGSKA (reference sequence). Partial CDR3 DNA: TGCAGTGCTAGCTTGCGGGGACTAGCGGCTTACAATGAG. Its protein is CSASLRGLAAYNE. The whole CDR3 region reads CSASLRGLAAYNEQFF.

For this clone: An end of the junction does not agree with germline; a read error may underlie this. Read sequence stops 3 residues before the CDR3 end, and the germline J gene provides the missing end. Within the sample, other DNA sequences also encode this same CDR3. The V and J genes are TRBV7-2 and TRBJ1-3; weak D call: TRBD1 (5 bases). The germline gives CDR1 SGHTA, CDR2 FQGNSA. The CDR3 runs 13 residues. This CDR3 reads CASSFRARNTIYF. CDR3 DNA (partial): TGTGCCAGCAGCTTCAGGGCAAGAAACACA.

As concerns this clone: The CDR3 end is not reached by the read, which stops 3 residues before it; the germline J gene fills it in. The J gene is TRBJ2-1, the V gene TRBV5-3, with 10 nucleotides matching TRBD2. TRBV5-3 is known as an ORF, though its function is uncertain. This CDR3 has 16 amino acids. Unmatched junction bases numbered 5, after V lost 4 bases and J lost 1 base. CDR3 loop: CARSHSGRISYNEQFF. CDR3 bases read: TGTGCCAGAAGCCATAGCGGGAGGATTTCCTACAATGAG.

Details on this clone: The DNA ends 3 residues before the CDR3 does, and the rest of the CDR3 is filled in from the germline J gene. This chain joins TRBV19 and TRBJ2-3; 10 positions agree with TRBD1. The CDR3 is 19 amino acids. Germline V gene lookup returns CDR1 LNHDA and CDR2 SQIVND (reference sequence). CDR3 DNA, as far as it was read: TGTGCCAGTAGCCGCCCGGGACAGGGGATATTTTGGGGCAATCAGCCG. Residues: CASSRPGQGIFWGNQP. In full, the CDR3 is CASSRPGQGIFWGNQPQYF. Full variable domain (remainder filled in from reference TRBV19 and TRBJ2-3): DGGITQSPKYLFRKEGQNVTLSCEQNLNHDAMYWYRQDPGQGLRLIYYSQIVNDFQKGDIAEGYSVSREKKESFPLTVTSAQKNPTAFYLCASSRPGQGIFWGNQPQYFGPGTRLTVL.

Comments on this clone: The CDR3 is cut off 3 residues early in the read; its end comes from the germline J gene. The chain has TRBV19 and TRBJ1-5, with D perhaps matching TRBD1 (5 bases). Trimming shortened V by 6 bases and J by 6 bases, and 21 bases separated the two germline ends. This CDR3 spans 16 amino acids. Germline CDR1 is LNHDA and CDR2 is SQIVND (reference sequence). The CDR3 is CASSYGTVLQGQPQHF. CDR3 bases read: TGTGCCAGTAGCTACGGAACCGTGCTGCAGGGTCAGCCC.

About this clone itself: The read finishes 3 residues shy of the CDR3 end, and the germline J gene is used to complete it. The J gene is TRBJ2-5, the V gene TRBV5-6, with a tentative D call TRBD1 (6 bases). CDR1 is SGHDT and CDR2 is YYEEEE in the germline V gene. The CDR3 sequence is 14 residues long. V was shortened by 4 bases and J by 4 bases, with 14 bases between the two germline ends. CDR3 residues: CASSVSGHRETQYF. The sequenced CDR3 bases are TGTGCCAGCAGCGTGTCGGGACATCGAGAGACC.

Regarding this clone: The sequenced fragment ends 3 residues before the CDR3 boundary, so the rest is inferred from the germline J gene. This chain connects TRBV29-1 to TRBJ2-4; 7 nucleotides agree with TRBD2. Trimming cost V 2 bases and J 2 bases; bases outside gene matches: 3. Germline V CDR1 and CDR2: SQVTM, ANQGSEA. The CDR3 is 14 residues long. The CDR3 bases that were read are TGCAGCGTTGAAAAGCGGGGAACCAAAAACATT. This encodes CSVEKRGTKNI. The whole CDR3 reads CSVEKRGTKNIQYF.

Details on this clone: The CDR3 end is not reached by the read, which stops 3 residues before it; the germline J gene fills it in. The rearrangement uses TRBV19 and TRBJ2-3; D call uncertain. The CDR3 sequence is 11 residues long. Germline values: CDR1 LNHDA, CDR2 SQIVND (reference sequence). V was cut by 6 bases and J by 7 bases, with 8 bases left in between. CDR3 sequence: CASSSLYTQYF. The part of the CDR3 DNA that was read is TGTGCCAGTAGCTCCCTCTATACG.

Comments on this clone: Read sequence stops 3 residues before the CDR3 end, and the germline J gene provides the missing end. The rearrangement links TRBV5-5 to TRBJ2-3; 8 nucleotides line up with TRBD2. The CDR3 runs to 15 residues. J lost 4 bases, V lost 6 bases, and 10 bases had no gene match. Looked up from germline, CDR1 is SGHKS and CDR2 is YYEKEE (reference sequence). The DNA read from the CDR3 is TGTGCCAGCACCCGGGGGGGCCTTGGGTCAGATACG. Amino acid sequence: CASTRGGLGSDT. The entire CDR3 protein reads CASTRGGLGSDTQYF.

As for this clone: Read sequence stops 3 residues before the CDR3 end, and the germline J gene provides the missing end. The rearrangement links TRBV12-3 or TRBV12-4 to TRBJ1-1; no reliable D call. The CDR3 is made up of 12 amino acids. Deletions cut 3 bases from V and 1 base from J, with 3 bases between. The covered CDR3 bases are TGTGCCAGCAGTTTCCGGAACACTGAA. This encodes CASSFRNTE. The whole CDR3 reads CASSFRNTEAFF.

On this clone: Read data end 3 residues before the CDR3 end; the end is taken from the germline J gene. This chain links TRBV18 with TRBJ2-3; 8 nucleotides agree with TRBD1. CDR3 size: 17 residues. Germline V CDR1 and CDR2: KGHSH, LQKENI. The CDR3 bases that were read are TGTGCCAGCTCACCGGCAATAGTGGGGACAGGAGATCAGCCG. Translating it yields CASSPAIVGTGDQP. The full CDR3 sequence reads CASSPAIVGTGDQPQYF.

In regard to this clone: Coverage ceases 3 residues before the CDR3 finishes, and the germline J gene fills in the end. The chain employs TRBV18 and TRBJ1-2; no clear D gene. The CDR3 has 14 residues. In germline, CDR1 is KGHSH, CDR2 LQKENI. Incomplete CDR3 DNA: TGTGCCAGCTCACCAGTAGAGCGGACCTACGAC. It specifies CASSPVERTYD. The full-length CDR3 reads as CASSPVERTYDYTF.

In regard to this clone: Sequencing ends 3 residues short of the CDR3 end; the germline J gene provides the rest. V is TRBV5-8 and J is TRBJ1-1; tentative D call: TRBD1 (5 bases). The V end lost 2 bases, the J end lost 7 bases, and 12 bases lay between the germline ends. The CDR3 consists of 13 residues. The V gene's germline CDR1 is SGHTS and CDR2 YDEGEE. The CDR3 loop reads CASSFQGGGEAFF. Incomplete CDR3 DNA: TGTGCCAGCAGCTTTCAGGGTGGAGGTGAA.

The chain's CDR3 is CASSEGWGANVLTF. The part of the CDR3 DNA that was read is TGCGCCAGCAGCGAGGGGTGGGGGGCCAACGTC. The V call is TRBV5-1, the J call TRBJ2-6; D might be TRBD1 or TRBD2, each matching 5 bases. The read comes to an end 3 residues before the CDR3 does, leaving the germline J gene to fill in the end. Trimming pared 4 bases from V and 4 bases from J, leaving 9 bases between. Germline CDR1 and CDR2: SGHRS and YFSETQ. The CDR3 runs 14 residues.

Details on this clone: The read terminates 3 residues before the CDR3 end, so the remaining end is supplied by the germline J gene. The rearrangement joins TRBV7-9 to TRBJ2-1; the D is unclear. Deletions cut 5 bases from V and 3 bases from J, with 14 bases between. The CDR3 runs 15 residues. The germline V gene has CDR1 SEHNR and CDR2 FQNEAQ (reference sequence). The CDR3 protein is CASSPTHRVYNEQFF. CDR3 bases read: TGTGCCAGCAGCCCGACCCACCGGGTCTACAATGAG.

As for this clone: Coverage ceases 3 residues before the CDR3 finishes, and the germline J gene fills in the end. The chain has TRBV5-4 and TRBJ1-1; TRBD1 is a possible D gene (6 bases). The germline V and J ends were trimmed by 3 bases and 1 base, with 16 bases remaining between them. The CDR3 contains 16 residues. Per the germline V gene, CDR1 is SGHNT and CDR2 is YYREEE (reference sequence). The CDR3 sequence: CASSYGPGTSNTEAFF. Partial CDR3 DNA: TGTGCCAGCAGCTACGGTCCCGGGACATCGAACACTGAA.

As to this clone: The read is 3 residues too short to cover the CDR3 end, so that end is filled in from the germline J gene. This chain links TRBV4-2 with TRBJ2-3; the match to TRBD2 covers 15 bases. CDR3 length: 21 amino acids. J gave up 0 bases and V 0 bases, and 10 bases lay outside the gene matches. CDR1 is LGHNA, CDR2 YNFKEQ, per germline. The CDR3: CASSQDVGTSGRITSTDTQYF. The sequenced CDR3 bases are TGTGCCAGCAGCCAAGATGTGGGGACTAGCGGGAGGATAACTAGCACAGATACG.

Points on this clone: The CDR3 is cut off 3 residues early in the read; its end comes from the germline J gene. The rearrangement uses TRBV18 and TRBJ2-1; 11 nucleotides line up with TRBD2. CDR1 is KGHSH, CDR2 LQKENI, per germline. The J segment lost 2 bases and the V segment lost 3 bases, leaving 3 bases of the junction unmatched. This CDR3 region has 16 residues. The sequenced CDR3 bases are TGTGCCAGCTCACCTAAGACTAGCGGGACCTACAATGAG. It translates to CASSPKTSGTYNE. The whole CDR3 reads CASSPKTSGTYNEQFF.

To note about this clone: The read gets to within 3 residues of the CDR3 end, and the germline J gene fills in the rest. The J gene is TRBJ1-1, the V gene TRBV6-2 or TRBV6-3, with 9 bases fitting TRBD1. With V trimmed by 6 bases and J by 1 base, 6 bases remained unmatched. CDR3 size: 15 residues. The V gene's germline CDR1 is MNHEY and CDR2 SVGEGT. The sequenced part of the CDR3 DNA is TGTGCCAGCAGCTACCCGGGACAGGGGAACACTGAA. Encoded protein: CASSYPGQGNTE. The complete CDR3 protein is CASSYPGQGNTEAFF.